This TCR beta chain originates from a study of shared clonotypes between healthy human individuals. About the study: Two women and a few men aged 18 to 49 served as donors.

TCRdb's table, derived via immunoSEQ multiplex PCR, lists solely in-frame clones and lacks some. The table shows some 680,000 clones, with more than 70% occurring only once. The CDR3 is made up of 14 amino acids. The germline V gene has CDR1 MNHNY and CDR2 SVGAGI (reference sequence). Trimming removed 7 bases from V and 4 bases from J, with 17 bases in between. Input material: memory CD4+ T cells sorted from blood. This sample's subset: CD45RA-negative fraction. This sequence was found in a woman in her 30s in good health. The chain carries TRBV6-6 and TRBJ2-7; D might be TRBD1 (6 bases). CDR3 sequence (DNA): TGTGCCAGCACTACAGGGTCAGGAGCGTACGAGCAGTACTTC. Its protein is CASTTGSGAYEQYF.